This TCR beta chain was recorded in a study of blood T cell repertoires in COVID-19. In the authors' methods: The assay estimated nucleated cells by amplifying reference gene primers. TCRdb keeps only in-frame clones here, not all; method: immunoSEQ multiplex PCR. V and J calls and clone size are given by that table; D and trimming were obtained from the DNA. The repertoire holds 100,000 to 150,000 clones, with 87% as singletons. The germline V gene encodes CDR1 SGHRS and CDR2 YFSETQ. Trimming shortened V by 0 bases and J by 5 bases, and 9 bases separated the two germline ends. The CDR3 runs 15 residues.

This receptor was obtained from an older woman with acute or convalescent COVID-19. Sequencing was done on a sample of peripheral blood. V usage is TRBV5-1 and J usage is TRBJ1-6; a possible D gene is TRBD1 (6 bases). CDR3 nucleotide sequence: TGCGCCAGCAGCTTGGTACAGGGAAATAATTCACCCCTCCACTTT. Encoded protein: CASSLVQGNNSPLHF. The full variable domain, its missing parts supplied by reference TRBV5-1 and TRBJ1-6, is KAGVTQTPRYLIKTRGQQVTLSCSPISGHRSVSWYQQTPGQGLQFLFEYFSETQRNKGNFPGRFSGRQFSNSRSEMNVSTLELGDSALYLCASSLVQGNNSPLHFGNGTRLTVT.